This T cell receptor (beta chain) was sequenced during a study of blood T cell repertoires in COVID-19 (dated by TCRdb to the early 2020s). In terms of the full investigation: The collaborator samples originated in the United States, Italy and Spain and spanned the acute and convalescent phases of COVID-19. The prospective study material was composed of cDNA or gDNA derived from T cells, B-cell-depleted T cells, or PBMCs. The dataset comprised deeply sampled blood TCRbeta repertoires from subjects exposed to, actively infected with, or recovered from COVID-19. The repertoires were made available in a free public database intended to serve as a resource for research on the immune response to SARS-CoV-2. Samples were obtained from the ongoing ImmuneRACE study (first 160 participants) and from roughly 1,300 subjects provided by 6 global collaborators. The sample metadata nearly always contained a de-identified subject ID, COVID-19 status, age in years and sex. Where available, HLA class I and class II types were taken from metadata supplied by the sample provider and were not determined by assay-based typing. Results the study describes overall, beyond this receptor: The quantity of clinical and demographic metadata differed by source and by participant and was supplied without curation.

This clone has only one observation. No cognate antigen has been identified for it. Per-nucleotide qualities are absent, and no much larger clonotype sits a single base away. The immunoSEQ Assay, a bias-controlled multiplex PCR, was used to amplify TCRbeta CDR3 regions from genomic DNA. As for the original processing: The number of nucleated cells in each sample was estimated from the amplification of reference gene primers within the assay. To quantify the absolute abundance of each unique TCRbeta CDR3 rearrangement, sequence reads were collapsed and filtered. Productive Simpson clonality was computed per sample as the square root of Simpson's diversity index over productive rearrangements. TCRdb holds this immuneACCESS table with in-frame rearrangements only. Some clones are missing; in checked studies, unresolved V genes explain under half, and the rest has no known cause. The V and J calls and clone size were taken over from that table, and D and trimming were inferred from the DNA. This sample gives about 120,000 clones in total; 80% to 90% of them show up just once. The ten largest account for 0.88% of the sample.

Whole blood was collected in K2EDTA tubes by collaborating institutions according to the institutions' own protocols. For TCRbeta analysis, collaborator samples were shipped as frozen whole blood, as isolated PBMCs, or as DNA extracted from either sample type. From the cysteine up to the phenylalanine, the CDR3 has a length of 15 residues. The read is trimmed to its CDR3 DNA, 45 bases read in frame from base 1. For CDR1 and CDR2, the germline V gene lists KGHSH and LQKENI. Trimming costs V 4 bases and J 1 base, and their ends lie 13 bases apart. The rearranged segments are TRBV18 and TRBJ1-1, and the D gene may be TRBD1, 6 bases matching. This clonotype originated in a woman between 45 and 60 years old with active or convalescent COVID-19. The sequenced sample consisted of peripheral blood. For the CDR3, the sequence is CASSLEQGSNTEAFF. The bases are TGTGCCAGCTCACTAGAACAGGGTTCGAACACTGAAGCTTTCTTT.